These T cell receptor beta chains were read from a single sample in a study of T cells in Graves' hyperthyroidism and ophthalmopathy. Using its own MiXCR run on the multiplex PCR reads, TCRdb lists one record per CDR3 protein. This sample yields 500,000 to 600,000 distinct CDR3 sequences, of which 35% to 55% are seen a single time; more than 7.5% belongs to the top ten. Sequenced: peripheral blood or thyroid tissue (not recorded which). Receptors originate from a woman in her late teens or twenties with Graves' hyperthyroidism. Both conserved end residues are part of each CDR3. The D gene is left open where the match is weak. Size is stated for part of the rows, as once, few or many counts, or as a class when the clone is expanded.

v_call	j_call	clone_size	d_call	cdr3_aa	cdr3_nt
TRBV19	TRBJ2-3	NA	NA	CASRQGLAVRDTQYF	TGTGCCAGTCGGCAGGGGCTAGCGGTACGGGATACGCAGTATTTT
TRBV5-4	TRBJ1-5	NA	NA	CASSDGGYQPQHF	TGTGCCAGCAGTGACGGGGGATATCAGCCCCAGCATTTT
TRBV7-2	TRBJ1-1	few	NA	CASSPFYSAGGSGTEAFF	TGTGCCAGCTCACCATTTTATTCCGCCGGGGGGTCGGGCACTGAAGCTTTCTTT
TRBV20-1	TRBJ2-7	NA	TRBD1	CSAQTGKGYEQYF	TGCAGTGCCCAGACAGGGAAGGGGTACGAGCAGTACTTC
TRBV24-1	TRBJ2-2	many	TRBD2	CATSDFAGEGGELFF	TGTGCCACCAGTGATTTTGCGGGAGAGGGCGGGGAGCTGTTTTTT
TRBV12-3/TRBV12-4	TRBJ2-5	NA	TRBD2	CASSSPGGGTETQYF	TGTGCCAGCAGTTCCCCGGGGGGGGGGACGGAGACCCAGTACTTC
TRBV7-9	TRBJ1-5	many	NA	CASSLLTDNQPQHF	TGTGCCAGCAGCTTGTTGACAGATAATCAGCCCCAGCATTTT
TRBV20-1	TRBJ2-2	NA	TRBD2	CSASRVASGTGELFF	TGCAGTGCTAGTCGGGTGGCTAGCGGAACCGGGGAGCTGTTTTTT
TRBV12-3/TRBV12-4	TRBJ2-5	NA	TRBD1	CASSTPGTASETQYF	TGTGCCAGCAGTACGCCCGGGACAGCCTCGGAGACCCAGTACTTC
TRBV5-1	TRBJ2-7	NA	TRBD1	CASSLGDRGEEQYF	TGCGCCAGCAGCTTGGGGGACAGGGGGGAAGAGCAGTACTTC
TRBV12-3/TRBV12-4	TRBJ1-1	many	NA	CASTKGTGGQITEAFF	TGTGCCAGCACCAAGGGAACCGGGGGCCAGATCACTGAAGCTTTCTTT
TRBV4-3	TRBJ2-7	NA	NA	CASSQDYESGRYYEQYF	TGCGCCAGCAGCCAAGATTACGAGTCTGGACGCTACTACGAGCAGTACTTC
TRBV7-9	TRBJ1-5	once	NA	CASSSSSGFNQPQHF	TGTGCCAGCAGCTCATCTTCGGGGTTCAATCAGCCCCAGCATTTT
TRBV5-8	TRBJ2-5	many	NA	CASSLGVVGTQYF	TGTGCCAGCAGCCTGGGGGTGGTGGGGACCCAGTACTTC
TRBV18	TRBJ1-5	NA	TRBD1	CASSRGLGSNQPQHF	TGTGCCAGCTCAAGGGGGCTGGGGAGCAATCAGCCCCAGCATTTT
TRBV27	TRBJ2-7	few	TRBD2	CASSLFSSGSYEQYF	TGTGCCAGCAGTTTGTTCTCTAGCGGGAGTTACGAGCAGTACTTC
TRBV6-5	TRBJ2-7	few	TRBD2	CASSKRGTFPLYEQYF	TGTGCCAGCAGTAAGCGGGGGACTTTCCCCCTCTACGAGCAGTACTTC
TRBV20-1	TRBJ2-7	many	TRBD2	CSATFSGGESYEQYF	TGCAGTGCTACATTCTCTGGGGGGGAGTCCTACGAGCAGTACTTC
TRBV19	TRBJ2-7	many	NA	CASSIPGRSYEQYF	TGTGCCAGTAGTATCCCGGGGCGCTCCTACGAGCAGTACTTC
TRBV5-1	TRBJ1-2	NA	TRBD1	CASSSGTGGAGYTF	TGCGCCAGCAGCTCCGGGACAGGTGGAGCTGGCTACACCTTC
TRBV10-3	TRBJ1-2	many	TRBD1	CAISEVQGDLPDGYTF	TGTGCCATCAGTGAAGTGCAGGGGGATCTCCCCGATGGCTACACCTTC
TRBV7-2	TRBJ2-5	many	NA	CASSLIAEYQETQYF	TGTGCCAGCAGCTTAATCGCGGAGTACCAAGAGACCCAGTACTTC
TRBV5-1	TRBJ1-2	once	NA	CASSATGGASYTF	TGCGCCAGCAGCGCTACGGGCGGGGCAAGCTACACCTTC
TRBV12-3/TRBV12-4	TRBJ1-5	NA	NA	CASSLEGDSMGNQPQHF	TGTGCCAGCAGTTTAGAGGGGGACTCAATGGGCAATCAGCCCCAGCATTTT
TRBV6-1	TRBJ2-6	once	NA	CASNRDVPGANVLTF	TGTGCCAGCAACCGGGACGTCCCTGGGGCCAACGTCCTGACTTTC
TRBV29-1	TRBJ2-5	NA	NA	CSRDHSGQETQYF	TGCAGCAGGGACCATAGCGGCCAAGAGACCCAGTACTTC
TRBV5-1	TRBJ1-3	many	NA	CASSLEDSSGNTIYF	TGCGCCAGCAGCCTCGAAGACAGCTCTGGAAACACCATATATTTT
TRBV2	TRBJ2-7	NA	NA	CASYRAYEQYF	TGTGCTAGTTACAGGGCCTACGAGCAGTACTTC
TRBV7-3	TRBJ1-5	NA	NA	CASSQVGNSNQPQHF	TGTGCCAGCAGCCAAGTGGGCAATAGCAATCAGCCCCAGCATTTT
TRBV3-1	TRBJ1-6	NA	NA	CASSDGGPLHF	TGTGCCAGCAGTGACGGGGGGCCCCTCCACTTT
TRBV10-3	TRBJ2-5	NA	TRBD2	CAITRGLAGGSKETQYF	TGTGCCATCACTCGGGGACTAGCGGGAGGATCAAAAGAGACCCAGTACTTC
TRBV2	TRBJ2-5	NA	NA	CTSRAGTPQETQYF	TGTACCAGCAGAGCCGGGACGCCACAAGAGACCCAGTACTTC
TRBV2	TRBJ2-5	many	NA	CASGGTEHRETQYF	TGTGCCAGCGGGGGGACAGAACATAGAGAGACCCAGTACTTC
TRBV20-1	TRBJ2-1	NA	NA	CSASLAANYNEQFF	TGCAGTGCTAGTTTGGCGGCTAACTACAATGAGCAGTTCTTC
TRBV7-9	TRBJ2-7	many	TRBD1	CATTGASYEQYF	TGTGCCACCACAGGGGCCTCCTACGAGCAGTACTTC
TRBV7-3	TRBJ2-2	NA	NA	CASSPIAGELFF	TGTGCCAGCAGCCCCATTGCCGGGGAGCTGTTTTTT
TRBV7-6	TRBJ2-5	few	NA	CASSPVAQETQYF	TGTGCCAGCAGCCCCGTGGCCCAAGAGACCCAGTACTTC
TRBV5-1	TRBJ2-5	many	NA	CASSLGSRTEETQYF	TGCGCCAGCAGCTTGGGGTCTAGGACAGAAGAGACCCAGTACTTC
TRBV7-8	TRBJ1-2	NA	TRBD1	CASSSAPPTGQNYGYTF	TGTGCCAGCAGCTCCGCACCGCCAACGGGACAGAACTATGGCTACACCTTC
TRBV4-2	TRBJ1-4	NA	TRBD1	CASSQDPGQGGEKLFF	TGTGCCAGCAGCCAAGATCCGGGACAGGGAGGTGAAAAACTGTTTTTT
TRBV11-2	TRBJ1-2	many	NA	CASSLGQLTNYGYTF	TGTGCCAGCAGCTTAGGACAGCTGACTAACTATGGCTACACCTTC
TRBV6-5	TRBJ2-7	many	NA	CASSYLKGPYEQYF	TGTGCCAGCAGTTATCTCAAGGGTCCCTACGAGCAGTACTTC
TRBV7-8	TRBJ2-5	NA	TRBD1	CASSLGDSGGALATQYF	TGTGCCAGCAGCTTAGGGGACAGCGGAGGCGCCCTTGCCACCCAGTACTTC